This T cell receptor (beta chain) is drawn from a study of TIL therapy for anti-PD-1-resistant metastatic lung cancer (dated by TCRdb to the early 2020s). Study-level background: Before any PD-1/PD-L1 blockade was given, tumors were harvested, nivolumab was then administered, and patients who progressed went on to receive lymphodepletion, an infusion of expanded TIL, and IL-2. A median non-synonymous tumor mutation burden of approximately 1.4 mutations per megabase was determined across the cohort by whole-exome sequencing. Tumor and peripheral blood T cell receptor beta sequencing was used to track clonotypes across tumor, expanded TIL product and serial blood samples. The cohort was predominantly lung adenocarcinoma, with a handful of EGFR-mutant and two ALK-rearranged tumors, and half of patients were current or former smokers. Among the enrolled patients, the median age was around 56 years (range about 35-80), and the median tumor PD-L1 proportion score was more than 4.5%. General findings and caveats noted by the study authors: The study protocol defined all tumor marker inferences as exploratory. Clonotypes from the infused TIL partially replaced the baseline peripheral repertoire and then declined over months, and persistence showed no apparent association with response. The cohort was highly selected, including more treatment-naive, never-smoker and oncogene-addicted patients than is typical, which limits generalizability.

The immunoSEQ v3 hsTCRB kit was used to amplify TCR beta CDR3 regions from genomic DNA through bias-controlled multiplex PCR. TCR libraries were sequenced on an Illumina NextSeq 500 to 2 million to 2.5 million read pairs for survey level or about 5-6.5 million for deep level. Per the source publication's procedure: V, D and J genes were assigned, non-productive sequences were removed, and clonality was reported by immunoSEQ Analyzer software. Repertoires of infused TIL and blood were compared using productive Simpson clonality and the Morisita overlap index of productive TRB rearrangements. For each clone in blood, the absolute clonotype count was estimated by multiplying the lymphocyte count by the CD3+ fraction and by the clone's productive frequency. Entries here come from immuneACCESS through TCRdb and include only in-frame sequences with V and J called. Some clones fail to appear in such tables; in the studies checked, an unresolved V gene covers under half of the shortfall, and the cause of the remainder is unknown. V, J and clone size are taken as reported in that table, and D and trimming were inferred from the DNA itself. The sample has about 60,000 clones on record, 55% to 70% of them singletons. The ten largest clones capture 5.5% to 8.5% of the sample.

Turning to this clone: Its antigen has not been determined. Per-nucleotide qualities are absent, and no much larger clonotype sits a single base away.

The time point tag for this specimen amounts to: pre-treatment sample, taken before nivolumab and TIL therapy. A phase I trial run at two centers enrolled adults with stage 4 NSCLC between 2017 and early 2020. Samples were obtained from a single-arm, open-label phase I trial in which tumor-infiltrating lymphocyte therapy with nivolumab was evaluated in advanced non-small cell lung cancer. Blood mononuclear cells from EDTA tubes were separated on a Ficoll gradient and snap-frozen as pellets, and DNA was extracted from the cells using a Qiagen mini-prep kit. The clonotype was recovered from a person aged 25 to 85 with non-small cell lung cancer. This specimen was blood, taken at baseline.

The encoded CDR3 is CASSLFGGENQPQHF. The nucleotide sequence reads TGTGCCAGCAGCTTATTCGGGGGGGAAAATCAGCCCCAGCATTTT. The chain uses TRBV5-5 and TRBJ1-5, and perhaps TRBD1 as D gene, on 5 matching bases. V sheds 2 bases and J sheds 4 bases, leaving 13 bases between their ends. CDR3 length: 15 amino acids, cysteine to phenylalanine. The DNA shown is the 45-base CDR3, in frame from base 1. Looking up the germline V gene (reference sequence) yields CDR1 SGHKS and CDR2 YYEKEE.